This record concerns one T cell receptor beta chain sequence. Time point described: peripheral blood 6 weeks after treatment start. Germline assignment: CDR1 GTSNPN and CDR2 SVGIG (reference sequence). V dropped 2 bases and J dropped 5 bases, with 9 bases sitting between them. The CDR3 spans 12 residues. Profiled with immunoSEQ multiplex PCR; TCRdb holds only in-frame clones, not every one. There are roughly 100,000 clones in the sample; over 80% occur only once, and about 8.4% lies in the top ten. This record comes from a study of PD-L1 blockade in urothelial cancer. The clonotype was recovered from a man between 65 and 85 years old with urothelial cancer. The chain uses TRBV30 and TRBJ1-2, with D unclear. The sequencing used PBMCs, collected around atezolizumab (anti-PD-L1) treatment. CDR3 region: CAWSLSQYGYTF. DNA for the CDR3: TGTGCCTGGAGTTTATCACAATATGGCTACACCTTC.